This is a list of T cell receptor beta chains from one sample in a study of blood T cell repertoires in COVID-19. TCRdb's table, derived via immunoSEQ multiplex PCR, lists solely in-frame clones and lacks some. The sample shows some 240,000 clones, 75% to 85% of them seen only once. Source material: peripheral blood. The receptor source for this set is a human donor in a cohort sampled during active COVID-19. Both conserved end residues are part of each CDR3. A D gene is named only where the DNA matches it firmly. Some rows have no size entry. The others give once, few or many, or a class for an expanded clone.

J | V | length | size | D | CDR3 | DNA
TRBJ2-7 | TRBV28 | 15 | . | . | CASSNNDRDNYEQYF | TGTGCCAGCAGCAACAACGACCGGGACAACTACGAGCAGTACTTC
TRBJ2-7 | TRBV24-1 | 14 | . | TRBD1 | CATIGPGQHYEQYF | TGTGCCACCATCGGCCCGGGACAGCATTACGAGCAGTACTTC
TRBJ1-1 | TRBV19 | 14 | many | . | CASSTVTGSTEAFF | TGTGCCAGTAGTACCGTCACGGGGAGCACTGAAGCTTTCTTT
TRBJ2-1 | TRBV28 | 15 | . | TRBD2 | CASSSLAGGENEQFF | TGTGCCAGCAGTTCTCTTGCGGGGGGCGAAAATGAGCAGTTCTTC
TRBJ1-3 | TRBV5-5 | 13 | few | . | CASSVNRGNTIYF | TGTGCCAGCAGCGTCAACAGGGGAAACACCATATATTTT
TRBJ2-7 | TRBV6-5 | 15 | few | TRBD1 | CASRADRGSSYEQYF | TGTGCCAGCAGGGCGGACAGGGGGTCCTCCTACGAGCAGTACTTC
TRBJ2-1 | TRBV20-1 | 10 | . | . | CSARVGLQFF | TGCAGTGCTAGAGTGGGACTGCAGTTCTTC
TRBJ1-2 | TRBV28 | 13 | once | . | CASSLTALYGYTF | TGTGCCAGCAGTTTGACAGCCCTTTATGGCTACACCTTC
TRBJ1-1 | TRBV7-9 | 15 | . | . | CASSAQGLEGAEAFF | TGTGCCAGCAGCGCACAGGGCCTTGAGGGGGCTGAAGCTTTCTTT
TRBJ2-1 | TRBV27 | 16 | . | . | CASSLSRRPPYNEQFF | TGTGCCAGCAGTTTATCTCGGCGGCCCCCCTACAATGAGCAGTTCTTC
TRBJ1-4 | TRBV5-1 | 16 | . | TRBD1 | CASSSLPTGGNEKLFF | TGCGCCAGCAGCTCTTTACCGACAGGGGGGAATGAAAAACTGTTTTTT
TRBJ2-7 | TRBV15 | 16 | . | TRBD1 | CATSRGRGQGHYEQYF | TGTGCCACCAGCAGAGGTAGAGGACAGGGACACTACGAGCAGTACTTC
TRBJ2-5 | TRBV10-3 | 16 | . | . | CAISESGGVGQETQYF | TGTGCCATCAGTGAGTCAGGGGGAGTTGGGCAAGAGACCCAGTACTTC
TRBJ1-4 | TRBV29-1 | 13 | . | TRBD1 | CSVYRGIGEKLFF | TGCAGCGTTTACAGGGGGATCGGTGAAAAACTGTTTTTT
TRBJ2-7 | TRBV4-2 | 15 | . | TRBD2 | CASSQLAESSYEQYF | TGTGCCAGCAGCCAACTAGCGGAGAGCTCCTACGAGCAGTACTTC
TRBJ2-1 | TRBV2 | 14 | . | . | CASSEQGMYNEQFF | TGTGCCAGCAGTGAACAGGGCATGTACAATGAGCAGTTCTTC
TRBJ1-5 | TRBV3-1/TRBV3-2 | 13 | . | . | CASSQDRAQPQHF | TGTGCCAGCAGCCAAGATAGAGCTCAGCCCCAGCATTTT
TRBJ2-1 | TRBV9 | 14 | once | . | CASGLSGNYNEQFF | TGTGCCAGCGGCCTTAGCGGCAACTACAATGAGCAGTTCTTC
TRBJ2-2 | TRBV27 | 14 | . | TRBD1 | CASRGQPNTGELFF | TGTGCCAGCAGGGGACAGCCGAACACCGGGGAGCTGTTTTTT
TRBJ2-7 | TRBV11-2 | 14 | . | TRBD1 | CASSNTGTENEQYF | TGTGCCAGCAGCAACACAGGGACAGAGAACGAGCAGTACTTC
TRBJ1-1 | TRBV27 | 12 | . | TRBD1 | CAGQGASTEAFF | TGTGCCGGCCAGGGGGCGAGCACTGAAGCTTTCTTT
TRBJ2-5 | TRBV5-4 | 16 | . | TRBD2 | CASSLVSGGAFETQYF | TGTGCCAGCAGCTTGGTTAGCGGGGGGGCGTTCGAGACCCAGTACTTC
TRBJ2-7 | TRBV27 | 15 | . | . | CASSFFPRRVPEQYF | TGTGCCAGCAGTTTCTTCCCCAGGAGGGTGCCCGAGCAGTACTTC
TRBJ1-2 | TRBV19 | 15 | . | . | CASSIAGQSNYGYTF | TGTGCCAGTAGTATAGCTGGACAGTCTAACTATGGCTACACCTTC
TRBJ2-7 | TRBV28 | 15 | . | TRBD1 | CASSPSRTGLYEQYF | TGTGCCAGCAGCCCTAGCAGGACAGGACTCTACGAGCAGTACTTC
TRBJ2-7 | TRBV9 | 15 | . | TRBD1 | CASSARDRGSYEQYF | TGTGCCAGCAGCGCCCGGGACAGGGGGAGCTACGAGCAGTACTTC
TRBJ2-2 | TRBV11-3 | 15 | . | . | CASSPGQINTGELFF | TGTGCCAGCAGCCCCGGACAGATTAACACCGGGGAGCTGTTTTTT
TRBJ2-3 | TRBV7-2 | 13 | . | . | CASSQTATDTQYF | TGTGCCAGCAGCCAGACTGCCACAGATACGCAGTATTTT
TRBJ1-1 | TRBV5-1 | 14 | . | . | CASSLIGGNTEAFF | TGCGCCAGCAGCTTGATCGGAGGGAACACTGAAGCTTTCTTT
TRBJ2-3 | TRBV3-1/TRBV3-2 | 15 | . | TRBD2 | CASSPLAGATDTQYF | TGTGCCAGCAGCCCCCTAGCGGGAGCAACAGATACGCAGTATTTT
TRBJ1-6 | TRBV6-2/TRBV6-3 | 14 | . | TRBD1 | CASSPGGYNSPLHF | TGTGCCAGCAGTCCAGGGGGATATAATTCACCCCTCCACTTT
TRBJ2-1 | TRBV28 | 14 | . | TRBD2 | CASSRLARGDEQFF | TGTGCCAGCAGCCGACTAGCGCGCGGGGATGAGCAGTTCTTC
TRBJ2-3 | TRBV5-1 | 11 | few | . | CASREEDPQYF | TGCGCCAGCAGGGAGGAGGATCCGCAGTATTTT
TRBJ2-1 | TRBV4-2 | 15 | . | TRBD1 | CASSQGDRENNEQFF | TGTGCCAGCAGCCAAGGAGACAGGGAAAACAATGAGCAGTTCTTC
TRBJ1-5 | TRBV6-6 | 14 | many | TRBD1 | CASSPTGANQPQHF | TGTGCCAGCAGTCCGACAGGGGCGAATCAGCCCCAGCATTTT
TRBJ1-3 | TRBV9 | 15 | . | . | CASSVSAGPGNTIYF | TGTGCCAGCAGCGTCTCGGCGGGACCTGGAAACACCATATATTTT
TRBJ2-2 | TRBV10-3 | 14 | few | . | CAARGTLNTGELFF | TGTGCCGCTAGGGGGACCCTAAACACCGGGGAGCTGTTTTTT
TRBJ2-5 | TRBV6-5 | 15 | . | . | CASSYPDSRGETQYF | TGTGCCAGCAGTTATCCGGACAGCCGTGGGGAGACCCAGTACTTC
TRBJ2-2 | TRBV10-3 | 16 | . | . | CAISIGTQGSTGELFF | TGTGCCATCAGTATCGGGACCCAGGGGAGCACCGGGGAGCTGTTTTTT
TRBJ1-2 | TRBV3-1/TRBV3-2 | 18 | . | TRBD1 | CASSQDRGVIGRGQGYTF | TGTGCCAGCAGCCAAGATCGGGGAGTAATTGGCAGGGGGCAAGGCTACACCTTC
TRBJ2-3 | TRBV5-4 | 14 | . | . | CASSFAGSTDTQYF | TGTGCCAGCAGCTTTGCAGGCAGCACAGATACGCAGTATTTT
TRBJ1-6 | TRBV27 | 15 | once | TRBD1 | CASSLRNRGGSPLHF | TGTGCCAGCAGTTTAAGGAACAGGGGGGGTTCACCCCTCCACTTT
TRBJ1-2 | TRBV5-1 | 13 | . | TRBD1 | CASSNDRAGGYTF | TGCGCCAGCAGCAACGACAGGGCGGGTGGCTACACCTTC
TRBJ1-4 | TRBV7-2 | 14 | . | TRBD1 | CASSVGQGWEKLFF | TGTGCCAGCAGCGTAGGACAGGGCTGGGAAAAACTGTTTTTT